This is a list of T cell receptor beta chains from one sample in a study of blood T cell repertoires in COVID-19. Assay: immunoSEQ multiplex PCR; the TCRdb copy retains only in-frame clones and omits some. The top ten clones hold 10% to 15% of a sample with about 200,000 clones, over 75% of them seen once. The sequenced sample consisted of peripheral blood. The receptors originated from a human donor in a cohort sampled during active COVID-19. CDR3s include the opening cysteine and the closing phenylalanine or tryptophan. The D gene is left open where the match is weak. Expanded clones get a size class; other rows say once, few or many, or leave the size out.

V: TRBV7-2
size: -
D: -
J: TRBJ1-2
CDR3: CASSLASASGYTF
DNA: TGTGCCAGCAGCTTAGCATCGGCTAGCGGCTACACCTTC

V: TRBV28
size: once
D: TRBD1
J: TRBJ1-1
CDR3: CASSGQGAEAFF
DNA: TGTGCCAGCAGTGGACAGGGGGCTGAAGCTTTCTTT

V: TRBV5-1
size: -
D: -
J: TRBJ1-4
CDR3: CASSLSGPTNEKLFF
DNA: TGCGCCAGCAGCTTGAGTGGGCCTACTAATGAAAAACTGTTTTTT

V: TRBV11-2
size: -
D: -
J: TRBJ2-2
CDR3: CASSTLGGTGELFF
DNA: TGTGCCAGCAGCACACTAGGCGGGACCGGGGAGCTGTTTTTT

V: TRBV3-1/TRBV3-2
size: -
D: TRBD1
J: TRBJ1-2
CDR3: CASSHEGQGVGYTF
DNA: TGTGCCAGCAGCCATGAGGGACAGGGGGTTGGCTACACCTTC

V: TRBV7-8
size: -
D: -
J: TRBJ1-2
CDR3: CASSFTTGTNTGYGYTF
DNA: TGTGCCAGCAGCTTCACGACCGGGACAAACACGGGCTATGGCTACACCTTC

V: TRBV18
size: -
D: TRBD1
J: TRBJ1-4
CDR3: CASSPTGENEKLFF
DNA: TGTGCCAGCTCACCGACAGGGGAGAATGAAAAACTGTTTTTT

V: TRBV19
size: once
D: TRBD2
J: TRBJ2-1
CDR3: CASLPRAGEVEQFF
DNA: TGTGCCAGTCTCCCAAGGGCGGGAGAGGTTGAGCAGTTCTTC

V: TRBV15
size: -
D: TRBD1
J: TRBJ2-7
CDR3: CATSRDRGQFVYEQYF
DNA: TGTGCCACCAGCAGAGATCGGGGACAGTTCGTATACGAGCAGTACTTC

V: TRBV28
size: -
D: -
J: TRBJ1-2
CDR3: CASALGGANIYGGYTF
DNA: TGTGCCAGCGCCCTGGGGGGGGCGAATATCTATGGCGGCTACACCTTC

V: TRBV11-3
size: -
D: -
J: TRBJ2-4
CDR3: CASSLDQGIQYF
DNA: TGTGCCAGCAGCTTGGACCAGGGCATTCAGTACTTC

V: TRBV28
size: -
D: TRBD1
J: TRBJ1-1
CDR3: CASSAHRGGNTEAFF
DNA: TGTGCCAGCAGTGCGCACAGGGGTGGCAACACTGAAGCTTTCTTT

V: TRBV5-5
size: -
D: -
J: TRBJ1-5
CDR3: CASSRDSLSNQPQHF
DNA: TGTGCCAGCAGCCGCGACAGTCTGAGCAATCAGCCCCAGCATTTT

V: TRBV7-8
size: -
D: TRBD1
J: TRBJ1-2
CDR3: CASSSGTGGYGYTF
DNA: TGTGCCAGCAGCTCCGGGACAGGGGGTTATGGCTACACCTTC

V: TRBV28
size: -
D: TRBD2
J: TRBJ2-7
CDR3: CASSRGGDTYEQYF
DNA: TGTGCCAGCAGTCGCGGGGGGGATACCTACGAGCAGTACTTC

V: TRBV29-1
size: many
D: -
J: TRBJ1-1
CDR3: CSVGLGGAGEAFF
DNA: TGCAGCGTTGGGCTAGGGGGGGCAGGTGAAGCTTTCTTT

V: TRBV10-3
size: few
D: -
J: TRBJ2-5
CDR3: CAISPDNQETQYF
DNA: TGTGCCATCAGTCCGGACAACCAAGAGACCCAGTACTTC

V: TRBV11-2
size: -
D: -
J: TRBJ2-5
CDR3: CASSLTPLEETQYF
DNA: TGTGCCAGCAGCTTAACTCCTCTTGAAGAGACCCAGTACTTC

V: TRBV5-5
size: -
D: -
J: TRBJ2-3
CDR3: CASSLAGGTLTDTQYF
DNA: TGTGCCAGCAGCTTGGCCGGCGGGACCCTCACAGATACGCAGTATTTT

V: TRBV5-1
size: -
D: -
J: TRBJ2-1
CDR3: CASSLDAHGDTNEQFF
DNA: TGCGCCAGCAGCTTGGATGCCCACGGGGACACCAATGAGCAGTTCTTC

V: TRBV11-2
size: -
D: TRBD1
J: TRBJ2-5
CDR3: CASSKTGGWETQYF
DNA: TGTGCCAGCAGCAAGACAGGGGGCTGGGAGACCCAGTACTTC

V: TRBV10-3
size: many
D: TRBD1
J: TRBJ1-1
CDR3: CAIGTGQGGTAFF
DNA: TGTGCCATCGGTACGGGACAGGGGGGCACGGCTTTCTTT

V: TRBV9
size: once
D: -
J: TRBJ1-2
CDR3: CASSVGEGRNGYTF
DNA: TGTGCCAGCAGCGTAGGCGAGGGGAGGAATGGCTACACCTTC

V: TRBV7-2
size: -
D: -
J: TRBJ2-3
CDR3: CASSLARTPSSDTQYF
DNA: TGTGCCAGCAGCTTAGCCAGGACACCCAGTTCGGATACGCAGTATTTT

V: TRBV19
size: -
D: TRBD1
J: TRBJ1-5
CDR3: CASSHGQGSIGNQPQHF
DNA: TGTGCCAGTAGTCACGGACAGGGAAGTATTGGCAATCAGCCCCAGCATTTT

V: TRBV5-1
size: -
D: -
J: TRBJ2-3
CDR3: CASSLEDSGRGTQYF
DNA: TGCGCCAGCAGCTTGGAGGACTCAGGTCGGGGAACGCAGTATTTT

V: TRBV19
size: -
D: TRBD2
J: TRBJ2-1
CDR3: CASSIGTSNEQFF
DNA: TGTGCCAGTAGTATTGGGACTAGTAATGAGCAGTTCTTC

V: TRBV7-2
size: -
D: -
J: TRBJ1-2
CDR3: CASSLAIQGIEGYTF
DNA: TGTGCCAGCAGCTTAGCGATTCAGGGAATAGAGGGCTACACCTTC

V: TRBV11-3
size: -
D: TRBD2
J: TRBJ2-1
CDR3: CASSGLAGGVENEQFF
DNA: TGTGCCAGCAGCGGGCTAGCGGGGGGAGTGGAAAATGAGCAGTTCTTC

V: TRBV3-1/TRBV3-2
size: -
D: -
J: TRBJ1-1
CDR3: CASSQQYDGTEAFF
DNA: TGTGCCAGCAGCCAACAGTACGATGGTACTGAAGCTTTCTTT

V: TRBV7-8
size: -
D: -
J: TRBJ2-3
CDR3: CASSFAASTFTDTQYF
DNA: TGTGCCAGCAGTTTCGCGGCGTCTACCTTCACAGATACGCAGTATTTT

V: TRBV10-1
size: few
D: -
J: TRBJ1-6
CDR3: CAGHQLGQNNSPLHF
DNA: TGCGCCGGTCACCAGCTGGGGCAAAATAATTCACCCCTCCACTTT

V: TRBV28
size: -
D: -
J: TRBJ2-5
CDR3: CASSSPGKTQYF
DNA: TGTGCCAGCAGTTCCCCAGGGAAAACCCAGTACTTC

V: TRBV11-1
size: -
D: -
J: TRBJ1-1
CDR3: CASSLKSGIRSTEAFF
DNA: TGTGCCAGCAGCTTAAAATCAGGGATCAGGAGCACTGAAGCTTTCTTT

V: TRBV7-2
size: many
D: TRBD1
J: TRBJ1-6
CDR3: CASSPPGRRGRNSPLHF
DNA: TGTGCCAGCAGCCCTCCGGGGCGAAGGGGGCGAAATTCACCCCTCCACTTT

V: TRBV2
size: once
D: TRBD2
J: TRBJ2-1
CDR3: CASSDSGLAGAFNEQFF
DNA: TGTGCCAGCAGTGACTCCGGACTAGCGGGGGCGTTCAATGAGCAGTTCTTC

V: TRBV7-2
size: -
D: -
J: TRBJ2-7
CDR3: CASSSTGFSYEQYF
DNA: TGTGCCAGCAGCTCTACAGGGTTTTCCTACGAGCAGTACTTC

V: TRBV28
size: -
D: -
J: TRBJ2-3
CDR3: CASSWRSYTDTQYF
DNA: TGTGCCAGCAGCTGGCGGTCCTACACAGATACGCAGTATTTT

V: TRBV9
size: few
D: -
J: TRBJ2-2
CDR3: CASSVAGVNTGELFF
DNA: TGTGCCAGCAGCGTCGCAGGGGTGAACACCGGGGAGCTGTTTTTT

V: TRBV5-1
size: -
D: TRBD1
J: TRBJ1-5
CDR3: CASSLGTGPNQPQHF
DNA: TGCGCCAGCAGCTTGGGGACAGGACCGAATCAGCCCCAGCATTTT

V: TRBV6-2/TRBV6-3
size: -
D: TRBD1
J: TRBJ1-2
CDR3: CASSQGTGLSYTF
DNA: TGTGCCAGCAGTCAAGGGACAGGGTTAAGCTACACCTTC

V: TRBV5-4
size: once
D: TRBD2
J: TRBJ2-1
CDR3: CASSLGLAGGGSSYNEQFF
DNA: TGTGCCAGCAGCTTGGGACTAGCGGGAGGGGGAAGCTCCTACAATGAGCAGTTCTTC

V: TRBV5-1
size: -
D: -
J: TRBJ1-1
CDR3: CASSLWAAMNTEAFF
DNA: TGCGCCAGCAGCTTGTGGGCAGCTATGAACACTGAAGCTTTCTTT

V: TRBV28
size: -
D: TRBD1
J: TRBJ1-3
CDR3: CASSQPGQGQYTIYF
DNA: TGTGCCAGCAGTCAGCCGGGACAGGGTCAATACACCATATATTTT

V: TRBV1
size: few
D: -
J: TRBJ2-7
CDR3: CTSGRGPREQYF
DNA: TGCACCAGCGGGAGGGGACCCAGGGAGCAGTACTTC

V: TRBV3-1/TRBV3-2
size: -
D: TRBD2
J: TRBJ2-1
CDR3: CASSTWETSGRSEQFF
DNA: TGTGCCAGCAGCACATGGGAGACTAGCGGGAGAAGTGAGCAGTTCTTC

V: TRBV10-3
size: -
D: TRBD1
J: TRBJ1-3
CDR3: CAIRGQGAGNTIYF
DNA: TGTGCCATCAGGGGACAGGGCGCTGGAAACACCATATATTTT

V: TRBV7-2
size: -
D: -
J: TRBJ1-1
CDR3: CASSFTQGEAFF
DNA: TGTGCCAGCAGCTTTACCCAGGGTGAAGCTTTCTTT

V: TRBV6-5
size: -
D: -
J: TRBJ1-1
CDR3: CATSPGVAGTEAFF
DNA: TGTGCCACCTCCCCGGGAGTAGCTGGAACTGAAGCTTTCTTT

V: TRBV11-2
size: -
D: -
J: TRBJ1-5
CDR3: CASSSGGVGQPQHF
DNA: TGTGCCAGCAGCTCCGGGGGGGTTGGACAGCCCCAGCATTTT

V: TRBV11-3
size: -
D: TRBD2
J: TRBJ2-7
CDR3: CASSSGSSYEQYF
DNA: TGTGCCAGCAGTAGCGGGAGCTCTTACGAGCAGTACTTC

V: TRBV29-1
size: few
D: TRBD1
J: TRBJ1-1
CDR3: CSGGQGGNTEAFF
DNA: TGCAGCGGGGGACAGGGTGGGAACACTGAAGCTTTCTTT

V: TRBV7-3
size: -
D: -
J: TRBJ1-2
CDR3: CASSLQGSADGYTF
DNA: TGTGCCAGCAGCTTACAGGGCTCGGCAGATGGCTACACCTTC

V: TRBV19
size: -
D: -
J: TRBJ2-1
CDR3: CASSGMRGGEQFF
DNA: TGTGCCAGTAGTGGTATGAGGGGAGGTGAGCAGTTCTTC